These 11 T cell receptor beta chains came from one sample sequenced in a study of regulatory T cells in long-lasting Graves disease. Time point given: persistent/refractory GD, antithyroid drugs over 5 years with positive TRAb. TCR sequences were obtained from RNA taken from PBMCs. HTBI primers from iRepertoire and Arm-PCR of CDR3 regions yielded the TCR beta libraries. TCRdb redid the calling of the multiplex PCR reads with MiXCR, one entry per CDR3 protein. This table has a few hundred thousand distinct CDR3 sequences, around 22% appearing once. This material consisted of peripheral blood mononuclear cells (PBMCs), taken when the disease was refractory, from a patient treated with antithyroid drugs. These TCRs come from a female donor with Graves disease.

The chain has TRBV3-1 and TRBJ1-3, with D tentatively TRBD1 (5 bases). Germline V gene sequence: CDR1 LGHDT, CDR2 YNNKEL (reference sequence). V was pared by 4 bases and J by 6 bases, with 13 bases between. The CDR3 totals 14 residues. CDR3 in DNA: TGTGCCAGCAGCCCCCGTGAAGGGGCAAACACCATATATTTT. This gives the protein CASSPREGANTIYF.

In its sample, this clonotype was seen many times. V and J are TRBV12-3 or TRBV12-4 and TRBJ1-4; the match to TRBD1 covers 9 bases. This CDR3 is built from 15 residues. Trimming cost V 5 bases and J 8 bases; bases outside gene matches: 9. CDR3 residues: CASSGYRGPGEKLFF. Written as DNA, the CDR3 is TGTGCCAGCAGTGGATACAGGGGGCCTGGAGAAAAACTGTTTTTT.

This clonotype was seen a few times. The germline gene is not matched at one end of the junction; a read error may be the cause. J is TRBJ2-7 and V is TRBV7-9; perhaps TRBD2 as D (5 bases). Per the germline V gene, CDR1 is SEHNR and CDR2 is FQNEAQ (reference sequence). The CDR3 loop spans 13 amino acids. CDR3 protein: CASSFTEGYEQYF. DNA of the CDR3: TGCGCCAGCAGCTTTACAGAGGGCTACGAGCAGTACTTC.

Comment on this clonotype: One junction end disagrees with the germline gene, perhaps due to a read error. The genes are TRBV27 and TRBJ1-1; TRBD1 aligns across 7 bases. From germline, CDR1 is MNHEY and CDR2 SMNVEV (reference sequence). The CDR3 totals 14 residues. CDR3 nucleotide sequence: TGTGCCTGCAGTTTGACAGGGAGGCGGACTGAAGCTTTCTTT. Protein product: CACSLTGRRTEAFF.

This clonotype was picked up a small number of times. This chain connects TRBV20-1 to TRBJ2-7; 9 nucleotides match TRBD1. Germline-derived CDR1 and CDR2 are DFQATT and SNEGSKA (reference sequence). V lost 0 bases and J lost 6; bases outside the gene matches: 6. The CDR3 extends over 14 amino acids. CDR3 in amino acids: CSARDRTGVREQYF. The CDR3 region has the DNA TGCAGTGCTAGAGACCGGACAGGGGTTCGCGAGCAGTACTTC.

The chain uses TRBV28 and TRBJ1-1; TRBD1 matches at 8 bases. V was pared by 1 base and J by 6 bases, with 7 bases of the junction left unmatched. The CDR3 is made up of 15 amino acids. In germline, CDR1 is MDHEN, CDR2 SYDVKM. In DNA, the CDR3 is TGTGCCAGCAGTTTATTAGCAGGGGGCGCGTCTGAAGCTTTCTTT. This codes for CASSLLAGGASEAFF.

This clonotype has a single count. CDR3 sequence (DNA): TGTGCCAGCAGCAAGAAGACAGGGGTATCAGATACGCAGTATTTT. Its translation: CASSKKTGVSDTQYF. This chain links TRBV7-9 with TRBJ2-3; 8 bases agree with TRBD1. The germline CDR1 and CDR2 sequences are SEHNR and FQNEAQ (reference sequence). This CDR3 contains 15 residues. V shed 5 bases and J 4 bases; nucleotides not matched to a gene: 8.

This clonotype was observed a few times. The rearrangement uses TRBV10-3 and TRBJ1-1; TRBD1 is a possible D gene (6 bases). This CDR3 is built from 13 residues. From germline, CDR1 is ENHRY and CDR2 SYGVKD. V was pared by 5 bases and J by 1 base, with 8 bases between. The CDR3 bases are TGTGCCATCAGTCAGGGGACGAACACTGAAGCTTTCTTT. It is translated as CAISQGTNTEAFF.

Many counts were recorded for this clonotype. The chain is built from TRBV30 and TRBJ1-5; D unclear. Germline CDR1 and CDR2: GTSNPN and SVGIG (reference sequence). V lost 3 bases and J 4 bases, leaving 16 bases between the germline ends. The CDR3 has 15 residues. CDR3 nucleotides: TGTGCCTGGAGGCCAGCAGGCTATCCTAATCAGCCCCAGCATTTT. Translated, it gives CAWRPAGYPNQPQHF.

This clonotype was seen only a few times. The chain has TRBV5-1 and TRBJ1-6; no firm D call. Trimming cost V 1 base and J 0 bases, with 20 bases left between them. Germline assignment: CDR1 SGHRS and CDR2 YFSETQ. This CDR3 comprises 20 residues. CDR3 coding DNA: TGCGCCAGCAGCTTGTGGGGTTATACCGTTGAAAGCTCCTATAATTCACCCCTCCACTTT. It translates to CASSLWGYTVESSYNSPLHF.

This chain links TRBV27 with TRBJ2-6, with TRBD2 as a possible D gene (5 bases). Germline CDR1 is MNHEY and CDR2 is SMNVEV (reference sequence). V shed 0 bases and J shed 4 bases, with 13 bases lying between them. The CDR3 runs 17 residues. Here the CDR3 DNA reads TGTGCCAGCAGTTTATCGTGGCCTAGGGAGGGGGCCAACGTCCTGACTTTC. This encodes CASSLSWPREGANVLTF.